The clone carrying this TCR beta chain was observed at least ten times. The target antigen is unknown. At one end, the junction sequence differs from germline, possibly due to a read error. Scientists recovered RNA and DNA together from roughly 18-30 mg of unsorted bulk tissue. Surgery removed the patients' primary liver carcinoma. At sampling, these chronic HBV carriers had received no treatment. This specimen belongs to a study of tumor-infiltrating lymphocytes in primary liver carcinoma. Study-wide results and limits: A significantly higher top-250-clone fraction was recorded for tumors than for blood (p = 0.039).

From 500 to 600 ng of total RNA, TCR beta-specific cDNA was reverse-transcribed using a constant-region primer. What produced the TCR beta libraries was three nested multiplex PCR rounds using slightly modified ARM-PCR. With TRBV1-TRBV30 forward primers and a C-beta reverse primer, the first two PCR rounds were run for roughly 9 cycles each. One entry per CDR3 protein, called by TCRdb with MiXCR from the multiplex PCR reads. The sample gives around 99,000 distinct CDR3 sequences, approximately 72% of which show up once; 27% is in the top ten. The CDR3 length is 15 residues. The chain uses TRBV12-3 or TRBV12-4 and TRBJ2-1; D gene ambiguous. Sample: tumor-adjacent normal liver tissue. The sequence came from a middle-aged man with primary liver carcinoma and hepatitis B virus infection. The CDR3 region is CASSPLDRLYNERFF. For the CDR3, the DNA is TGTGCCAGCAGTCCCCTAGATCGCCTATACAATGAGCGGTTCTTC.